Shown below are 10 T cell receptor beta chains from a single sample sequenced in a study of post-analysis software for immune sequencing data. Overall study findings and caveats: In patients, roughly 5 TRBV segments were more frequent than in controls, with TRBV5-6, TRBV5-1 and TRBV20-1 among them.

No antigen is known for these receptors. Unique molecular identifiers featured in each of the TCR beta cDNA libraries. TCRdb analysed the PCR reads with MiXCR anew, one entry per CDR3 protein. The sample lists approximately 440,000 distinct CDR3 sequences, around 40% occurring once. Sample: blood. The receptors here all came from a girl aged 10 to 17 with multiple sclerosis.

This chain connects TRBV5-1 to TRBJ2-3; perhaps D is TRBD1 or TRBD2 (5 bases each). The CDR3 extends over 17 amino acids. V lost 4 bases and J 3 bases, leaving 21 bases between the germline ends. The germline V gene encodes CDR1 SGHRS and CDR2 YFSETQ. CDR3 DNA: TGCGCCAGCAGCCGCCAACGAATCGGGGCGACAACAGATACGCAGTATTTT. Translation gives CASSRQRIGATTDTQYF.

The chain recombines TRBV28 with TRBJ2-7, with D possibly TRBD1 on 6 matching bases. Germline V lookup: CDR1 MDHEN, CDR2 SYDVKM. The CDR3 spans 14 residues. V was clipped by 7 bases and J by 0 bases, with 13 bases between them. The CDR3 sequence is CASTGTLFSYEQYF. The CDR3 DNA reads TGTGCCAGCACAGGGACACTATTCTCCTACGAGCAGTACTTC. The whole variable domain, filled in from reference TRBV28 and TRBJ2-7, reads DVKVTQSSRYLVKRTGEKVFLECVQDMDHENMFWYRQDPGLGLRLIYFSYDVKMKEKGDIPEGYSVSREKKERFSLILESASTNQTSMYLCASTGTLFSYEQYFGPGTRLTVT.

The gene calls are TRBV12-3 or TRBV12-4 and TRBJ2-7; 7 bases line up with TRBD2. This CDR3 region has 17 residues. The trim removed 0 bases at V and 3 bases at J, leaving 11 bases unmatched. This CDR3 reads CASSLAANSGGFYEQYF. CDR3 sequence (DNA): TGTGCCAGCAGTTTAGCTGCAAATTCCGGGGGGTTCTACGAGCAGTACTTC.

This chain links TRBV5-1 with TRBJ2-7; 10 bases are shared with TRBD2. The CDR3 is 15 amino acids. The V segment lost 4 bases and the J segment 3 bases; nucleotides outside the gene matches: 7. CDR1 and CDR2 from the germline V gene are SGHRS and YFSETQ. The CDR3 spells CASSLGPSGSYEQYF. The CDR3 nucleotides are TGCGCCAGCAGCCTTGGCCCTAGCGGGAGCTACGAGCAGTACTTC.

The chain joins TRBV28 to TRBJ2-1; D is undetermined. With 8 bases removed from V and 0 bases from J, the gap between germline ends came to 11 bases. CDR3 length: 14 residues. Germline CDR1 MDHEN, CDR2 SYDVKM. CDR3 DNA: TGTGCCAGCTTTTCCCCTAGCTCCTACAATGAGCAGTTCTTC. Protein sequence: CASFSPSSYNEQFF.

This clonotype showed up just a few times. The chain couples TRBV28 to TRBJ2-4, with D possibly being TRBD1 or TRBD2 (5 bases each). Germline-derived CDR1 and CDR2 are MDHEN and SYDVKM. Between the trimmed V and J ends, which lost 2 bases and 5 bases, there was a span of 10 bases. The CDR3 contains 14 residues. Written as DNA, the CDR3 is TGTGCCAGCAGTTTAGGGGGAGTGGAAAACATTCAGTACTTC. As protein: CASSLGGVENIQYF.

The chain combines TRBV20-1 with TRBJ2-1; 10 bases match TRBD2. Germline assignment: CDR1 DFQATT and CDR2 SNEGSKA (reference sequence). The CDR3 totals 11 residues. The CDR3 is CLAGVYNEQFF. The CDR3, as DNA: TGCCTAGCGGGGGTATACAATGAGCAGTTCTTC.

CDR3 protein: CASSRTITGELFF. The CDR3, as DNA: TGTGCCAGCAGCCGGACAATTACCGGGGAGCTGTTTTTT. The chain links TRBV7-9 to TRBJ2-2, with D possibly being TRBD1 (5 bases). This CDR3 contains 13 residues. The germline V gene encodes CDR1 SEHNR and CDR2 FQNEAQ (reference sequence). Between the trimmed V and J ends, which lost 5 bases and 5 bases, there was a span of 9 bases.

The chain links TRBV6-2 or TRBV6-3 to TRBJ2-1, with a tentative D call TRBD2 (6 bases). This CDR3 comprises 16 residues. The germline CDR1 and CDR2 sequences are MNHEY and SVGEGT. Trimming shortened V by 4 bases and J by 3 bases, and 16 bases separated the two germline ends. As DNA, the CDR3 is TGTGCCAGCAGTTTGACTCGGGAGCACCTCTACAATGAGCAGTTCTTC. It translates to CASSLTREHLYNEQFF.

This clonotype has a handful of counts. The J gene is TRBJ2-4, the V gene TRBV12-3 or TRBV12-4; D possibly corresponds to TRBD2 (6 bases). Trimming stripped 7 bases from V and 7 bases from J, with 17 bases between. The CDR3 is 14 residues long. Here the CDR3 DNA reads TGTGCCAGCAACGGGGCCCCTGGGACTAACATTCAGTACTTC. Residues: CASNGAPGTNIQYF.